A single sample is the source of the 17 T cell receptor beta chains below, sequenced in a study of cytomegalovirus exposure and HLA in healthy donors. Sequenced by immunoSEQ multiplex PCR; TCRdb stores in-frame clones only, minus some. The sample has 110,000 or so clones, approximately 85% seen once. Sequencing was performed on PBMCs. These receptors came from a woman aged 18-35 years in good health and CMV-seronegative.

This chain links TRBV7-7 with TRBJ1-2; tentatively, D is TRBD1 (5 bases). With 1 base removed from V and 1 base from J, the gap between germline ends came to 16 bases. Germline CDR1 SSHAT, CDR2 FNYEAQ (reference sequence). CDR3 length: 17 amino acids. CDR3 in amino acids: CASSLVGGGSNNYGYTF. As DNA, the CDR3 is TGTGCCAGCAGCTTAGTCGGCGGGGGGTCTAATAACTATGGCTACACCTTC.

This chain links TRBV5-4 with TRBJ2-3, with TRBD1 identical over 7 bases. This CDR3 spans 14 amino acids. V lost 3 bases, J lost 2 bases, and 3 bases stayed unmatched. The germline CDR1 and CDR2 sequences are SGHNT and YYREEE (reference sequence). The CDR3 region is CASSSGTDTDTQYF. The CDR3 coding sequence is TGTGCCAGCAGCTCCGGGACAGACACAGATACGCAGTATTTT.

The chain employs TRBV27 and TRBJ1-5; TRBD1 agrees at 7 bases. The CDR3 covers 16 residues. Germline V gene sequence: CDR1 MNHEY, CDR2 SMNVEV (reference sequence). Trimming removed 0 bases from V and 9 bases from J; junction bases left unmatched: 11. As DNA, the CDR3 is TGTGCCAGCAGTTTATCAGGGGGCCCTCTACCTAGGCCCCAGCATTTT. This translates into CASSLSGGPLPRPQHF.

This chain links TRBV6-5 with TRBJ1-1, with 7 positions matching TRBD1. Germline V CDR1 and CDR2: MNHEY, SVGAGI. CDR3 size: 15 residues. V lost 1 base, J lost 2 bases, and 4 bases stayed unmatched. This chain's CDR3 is CASSYFGQVNTEAFF. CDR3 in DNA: TGTGCCAGCAGTTACTTCGGACAGGTTAACACTGAAGCTTTCTTT.

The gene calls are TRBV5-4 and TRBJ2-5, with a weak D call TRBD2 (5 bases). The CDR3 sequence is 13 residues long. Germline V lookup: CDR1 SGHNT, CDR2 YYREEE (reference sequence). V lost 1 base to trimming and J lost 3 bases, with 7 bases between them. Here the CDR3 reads CASSLREKETQYF. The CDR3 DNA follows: TGTGCCAGCAGCTTGAGGGAGAAAGAGACCCAGTACTTC.

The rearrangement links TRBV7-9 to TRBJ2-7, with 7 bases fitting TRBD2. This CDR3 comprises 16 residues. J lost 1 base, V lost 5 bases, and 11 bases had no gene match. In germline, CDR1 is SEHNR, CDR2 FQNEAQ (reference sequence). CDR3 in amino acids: CASSRISGFTSYEQYF. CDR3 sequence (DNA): TGTGCCAGCAGCCGAATTAGCGGGTTCACGTCCTACGAGCAGTACTTC.

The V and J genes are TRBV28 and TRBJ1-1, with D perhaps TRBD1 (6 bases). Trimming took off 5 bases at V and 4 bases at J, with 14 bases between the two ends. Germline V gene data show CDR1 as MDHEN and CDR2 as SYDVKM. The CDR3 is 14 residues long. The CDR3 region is CASSVQGGITEAFF. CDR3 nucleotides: TGTGCCAGCAGTGTACAGGGAGGGATCACTGAAGCTTTCTTT.

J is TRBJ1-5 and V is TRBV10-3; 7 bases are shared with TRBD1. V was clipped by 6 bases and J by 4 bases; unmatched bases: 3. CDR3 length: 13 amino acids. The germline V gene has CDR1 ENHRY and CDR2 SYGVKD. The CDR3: CAISDRVNQPQHF. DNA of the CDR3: TGTGCCATCAGCGACAGGGTAAATCAGCCCCAGCATTTT.

CDR3 nucleotide sequence: TGTGCCAGCAGCTTAGTTATCCGGAATGAGCAGTTCTTC. Its translation is CASSLVIRNEQFF. The genes are TRBV7-9 and TRBJ2-1; D gene unclear. This CDR3 region has 13 residues. The germline gives CDR1 SEHNR, CDR2 FQNEAQ (reference sequence). V was clipped by 1 base and J by 7 bases, with 8 bases between them.

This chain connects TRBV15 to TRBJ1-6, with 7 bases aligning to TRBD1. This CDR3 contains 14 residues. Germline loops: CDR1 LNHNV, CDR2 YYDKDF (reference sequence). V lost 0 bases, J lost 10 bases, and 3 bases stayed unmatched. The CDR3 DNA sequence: TGTGCCACCAGCAGAGAACAGGGGAACTCACCCCTCCACTTT. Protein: CATSREQGNSPLHF.

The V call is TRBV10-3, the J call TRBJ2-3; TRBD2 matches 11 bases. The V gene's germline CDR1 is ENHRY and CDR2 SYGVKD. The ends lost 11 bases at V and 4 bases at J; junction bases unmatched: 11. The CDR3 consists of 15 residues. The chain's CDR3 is CASRLAGSRPDTQYF. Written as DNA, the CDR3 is TGTGCCTCAAGACTAGCGGGGAGCCGCCCAGATACGCAGTATTTT.

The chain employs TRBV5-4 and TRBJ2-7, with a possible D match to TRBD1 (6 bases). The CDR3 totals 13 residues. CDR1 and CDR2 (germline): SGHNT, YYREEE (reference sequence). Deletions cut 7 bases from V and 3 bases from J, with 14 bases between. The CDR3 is CASGAGDRYEQYF. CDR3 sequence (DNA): TGTGCCAGCGGAGCAGGGGACCGCTACGAGCAGTACTTC.

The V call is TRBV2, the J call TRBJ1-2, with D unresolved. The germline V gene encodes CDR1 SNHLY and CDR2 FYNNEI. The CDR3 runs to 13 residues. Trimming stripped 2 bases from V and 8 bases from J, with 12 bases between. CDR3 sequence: CASSEIREPGYTF. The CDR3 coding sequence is TGTGCCAGCAGTGAAATAAGGGAGCCCGGCTACACCTTC.

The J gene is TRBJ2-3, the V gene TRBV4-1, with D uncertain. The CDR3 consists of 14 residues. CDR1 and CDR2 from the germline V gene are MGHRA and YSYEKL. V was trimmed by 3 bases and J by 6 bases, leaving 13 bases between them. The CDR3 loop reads CASSQANPLDTQYF. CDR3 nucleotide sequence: TGCGCCAGCAGCCAGGCCAATCCCCTCGATACGCAGTATTTT.

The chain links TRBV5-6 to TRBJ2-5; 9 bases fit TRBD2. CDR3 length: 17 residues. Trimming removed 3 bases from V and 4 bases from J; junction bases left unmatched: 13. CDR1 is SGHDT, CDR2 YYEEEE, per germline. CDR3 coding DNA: TGTGCCAGCAGCTGGCCTGGGGCGGGGGGGCGCGGAGAGACCCAGTACTTC. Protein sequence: CASSWPGAGGRGETQYF.

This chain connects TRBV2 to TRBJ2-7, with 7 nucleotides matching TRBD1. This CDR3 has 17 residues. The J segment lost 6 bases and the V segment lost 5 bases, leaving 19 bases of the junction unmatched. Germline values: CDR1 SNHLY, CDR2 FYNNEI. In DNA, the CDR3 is TGTGCCAGCAGTTCCCCGAGGTCGGGGACAGTGGGTGTCGAGCAGTACTTC. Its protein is CASSSPRSGTVGVEQYF.

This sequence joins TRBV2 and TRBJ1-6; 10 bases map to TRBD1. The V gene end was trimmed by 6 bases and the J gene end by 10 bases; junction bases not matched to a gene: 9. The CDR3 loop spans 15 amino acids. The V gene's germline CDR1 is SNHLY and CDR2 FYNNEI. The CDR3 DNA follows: TGTGCCAGCAGCGGACGGGGACAGGGGAAGTCACCCCTCCACTTT. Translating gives CASSGRGQGKSPLHF.